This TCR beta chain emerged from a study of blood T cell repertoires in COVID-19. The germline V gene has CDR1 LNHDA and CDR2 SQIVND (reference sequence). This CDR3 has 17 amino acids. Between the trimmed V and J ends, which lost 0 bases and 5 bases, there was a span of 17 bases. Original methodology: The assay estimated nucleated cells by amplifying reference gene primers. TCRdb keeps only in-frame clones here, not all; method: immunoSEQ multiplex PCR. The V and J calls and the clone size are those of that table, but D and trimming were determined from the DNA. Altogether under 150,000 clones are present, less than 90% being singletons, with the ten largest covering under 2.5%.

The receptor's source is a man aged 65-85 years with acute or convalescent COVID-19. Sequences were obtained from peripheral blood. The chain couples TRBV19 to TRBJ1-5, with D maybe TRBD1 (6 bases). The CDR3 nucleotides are TGTGCCAGTAGTATAGACCGCGGACAGCCTCGGTATCAGCCCCAGCATTTT. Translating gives CASSIDRGQPRYQPQHF.